This TCR beta chain was recorded in a study of CXCR3-negative and CXCR3-positive naive CD8 T cells. Libraries of TRB cDNA were made by 5' RACE and carried UMIs. TCRdb reprocessed the 5' RACE reads and reports one entry per CDR3 protein, with no DNA. The data show about 130,000 distinct CDR3 sequences, and the top ten clones hold under 0.5%. The CDR3 is 15 residues long. Germline V gene lookup returns CDR1 LNHNV and CDR2 YYDKDF (reference sequence). The J gene is TRBJ2-7, the V gene TRBV15; without DNA, the TCRdb call of TRBD2 cannot be checked. The sequencing sample was made of naive CXCR3- CD8+ T cells from blood. Subset specified: CD45RO-CCR7+CD27+CD95- naive CD8+ T cells lacking CXCR3 (TNR3-). The receptor was derived from a human donor in good health. Some clones in this sample may be carry-over from other donors' samples. CDR3 in amino acids: CATSASPSEGSEQYF.